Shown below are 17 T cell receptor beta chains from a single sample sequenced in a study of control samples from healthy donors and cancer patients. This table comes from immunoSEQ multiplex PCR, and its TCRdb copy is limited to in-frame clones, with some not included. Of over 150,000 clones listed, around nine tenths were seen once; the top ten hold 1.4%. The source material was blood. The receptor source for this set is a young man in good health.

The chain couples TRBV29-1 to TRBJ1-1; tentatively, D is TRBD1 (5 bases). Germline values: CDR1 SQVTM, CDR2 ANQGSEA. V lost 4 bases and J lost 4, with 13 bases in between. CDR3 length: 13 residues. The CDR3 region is CSVAGTLGTEAFF. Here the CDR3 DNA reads TGCAGCGTTGCCGGGACCTTGGGCACTGAAGCTTTCTTT.

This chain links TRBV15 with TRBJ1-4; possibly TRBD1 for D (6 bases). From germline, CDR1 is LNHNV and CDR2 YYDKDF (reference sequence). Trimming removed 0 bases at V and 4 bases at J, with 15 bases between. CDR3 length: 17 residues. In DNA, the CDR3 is TGTGCCACCAGCAGAGATCCCCTTAGGACAGTTAATGAAAAACTGTTTTTT. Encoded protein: CATSRDPLRTVNEKLFF.

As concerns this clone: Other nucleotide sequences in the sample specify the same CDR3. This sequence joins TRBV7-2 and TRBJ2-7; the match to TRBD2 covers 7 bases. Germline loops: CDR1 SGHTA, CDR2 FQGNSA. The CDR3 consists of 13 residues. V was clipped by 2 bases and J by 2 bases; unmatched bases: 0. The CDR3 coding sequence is TGTGCCAGCAGCTTAAGCGGGACCTACGAGCAGTACTTC. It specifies CASSLSGTYEQYF.

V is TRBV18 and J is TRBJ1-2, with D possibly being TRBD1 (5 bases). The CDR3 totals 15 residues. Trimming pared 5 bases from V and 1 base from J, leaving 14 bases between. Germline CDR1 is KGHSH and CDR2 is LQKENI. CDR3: CASSLTASLNYGYTF. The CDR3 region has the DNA TGTGCCAGCTCATTGACAGCTTCCCTTAACTATGGCTACACCTTC. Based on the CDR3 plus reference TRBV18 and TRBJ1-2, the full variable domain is NAGVMQNPRHLVRRRGQEARLRCSPMKGHSHVYWYRQLPEEGLKFMVYLQKENIIDESGMPKERFSAEFPKEGPSILRIQQVVRGDSAAYFCASSLTASLNYGYTFGSGTRLTVV.

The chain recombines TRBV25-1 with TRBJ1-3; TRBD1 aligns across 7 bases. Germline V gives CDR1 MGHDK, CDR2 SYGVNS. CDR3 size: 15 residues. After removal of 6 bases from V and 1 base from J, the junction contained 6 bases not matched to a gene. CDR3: CASRGGGYSGNTIYF. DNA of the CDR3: TGTGCCAGCAGGGGAGGGGGCTATTCTGGAAACACCATATATTTT.

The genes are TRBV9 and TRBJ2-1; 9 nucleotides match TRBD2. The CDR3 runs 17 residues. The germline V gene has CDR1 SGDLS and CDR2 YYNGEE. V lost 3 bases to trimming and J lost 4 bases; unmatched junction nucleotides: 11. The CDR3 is CASSGSQAGGSYNEQFF. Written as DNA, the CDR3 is TGTGCCAGCAGCGGTTCCCAAGCGGGAGGATCTTACAATGAGCAGTTCTTC. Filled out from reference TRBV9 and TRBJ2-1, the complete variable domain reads DSGVTQTPKHLITATGQRVTLRCSPRSGDLSVYWYQQSLDQGLQFLIQYYNGEERAKGNILERFSAQQFPDLHSELNLSSLELGDSALYFCASSGSQAGGSYNEQFFGPGTRLTVL.

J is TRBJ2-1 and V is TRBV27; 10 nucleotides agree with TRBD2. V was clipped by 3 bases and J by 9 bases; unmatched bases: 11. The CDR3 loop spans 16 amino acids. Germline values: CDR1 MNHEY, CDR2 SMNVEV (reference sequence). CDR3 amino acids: CASSFWSGRALGEQFF. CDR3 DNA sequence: TGTGCCAGCAGTTTTTGGAGCGGGAGGGCCCTGGGTGAGCAGTTCTTC.

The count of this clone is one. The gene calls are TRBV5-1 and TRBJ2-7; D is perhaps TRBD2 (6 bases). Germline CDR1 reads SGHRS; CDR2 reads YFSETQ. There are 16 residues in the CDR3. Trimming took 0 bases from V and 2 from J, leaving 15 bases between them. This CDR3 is CASSLGDRGSPYEQYF. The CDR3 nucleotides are TGCGCCAGCAGCTTGGGGGATCGGGGGAGCCCCTACGAGCAGTACTTC. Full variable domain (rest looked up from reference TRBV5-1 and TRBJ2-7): KAGVTQTPRYLIKTRGQQVTLSCSPISGHRSVSWYQQTPGQGLQFLFEYFSETQRNKGNFPGRFSGRQFSNSRSEMNVSTLELGDSALYLCASSLGDRGSPYEQYFGPGTRLTVT.

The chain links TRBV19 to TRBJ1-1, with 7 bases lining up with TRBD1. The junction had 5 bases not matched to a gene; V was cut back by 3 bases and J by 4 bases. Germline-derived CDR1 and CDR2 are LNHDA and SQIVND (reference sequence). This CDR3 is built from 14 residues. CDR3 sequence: CASSIAGGRTEAFF. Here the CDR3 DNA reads TGTGCCAGTAGTATTGCAGGGGGACGCACTGAAGCTTTCTTT.

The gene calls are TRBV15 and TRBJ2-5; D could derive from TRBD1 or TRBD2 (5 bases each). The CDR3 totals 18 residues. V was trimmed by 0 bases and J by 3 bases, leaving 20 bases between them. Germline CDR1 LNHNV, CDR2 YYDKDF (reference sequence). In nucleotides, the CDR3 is TGTGCCACCAGCAGAGATCTAGAGGGGATCAGGGTGGAAGAGACCCAGTACTTC. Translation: CATSRDLEGIRVEETQYF. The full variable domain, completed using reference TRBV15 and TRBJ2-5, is DAMVIQNPRYQVTQFGKPVTLSCSQTLNHNVMYWYQQKSSQAPKLLFHYYDKDFNNEADTPDNFQSRRPNTSFCFLDIRSPGLGDTAMYLCATSRDLEGIRVEETQYFGPGTRLLVL.

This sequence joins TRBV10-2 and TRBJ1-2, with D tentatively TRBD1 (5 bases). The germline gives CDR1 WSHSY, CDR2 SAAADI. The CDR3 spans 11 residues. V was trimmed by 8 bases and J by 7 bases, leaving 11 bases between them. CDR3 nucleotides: TGCGCCAGCGGCGGGGGGGTTGGCTACACCTTC. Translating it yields CASGGGVGYTF.

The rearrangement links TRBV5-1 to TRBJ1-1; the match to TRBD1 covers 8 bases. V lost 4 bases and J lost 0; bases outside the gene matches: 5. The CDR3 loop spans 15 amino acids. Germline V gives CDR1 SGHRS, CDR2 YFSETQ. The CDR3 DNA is TGCGCCAGCAGCCCCGGACAGGGCCTGAACACTGAAGCTTTCTTT. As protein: CASSPGQGLNTEAFF.

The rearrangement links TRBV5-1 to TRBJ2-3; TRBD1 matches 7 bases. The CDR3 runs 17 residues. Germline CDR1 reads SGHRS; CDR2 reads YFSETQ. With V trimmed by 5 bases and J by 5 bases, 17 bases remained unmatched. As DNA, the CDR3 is TGCGCCAGCAGGGCGGAGTTTTGGACAGGAATGAAAGATACGCAGTATTTT. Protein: CASRAEFWTGMKDTQYF. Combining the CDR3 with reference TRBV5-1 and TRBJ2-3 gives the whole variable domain KAGVTQTPRYLIKTRGQQVTLSCSPISGHRSVSWYQQTPGQGLQFLFEYFSETQRNKGNFPGRFSGRQFSNSRSEMNVSTLELGDSALYLCASRAEFWTGMKDTQYFGPGTRLTVL.

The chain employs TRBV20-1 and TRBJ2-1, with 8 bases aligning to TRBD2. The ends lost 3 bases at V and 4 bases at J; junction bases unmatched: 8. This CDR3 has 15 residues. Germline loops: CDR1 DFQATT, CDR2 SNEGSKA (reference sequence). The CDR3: CSASPAGVQYNEQFF. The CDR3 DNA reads TGCAGTGCTAGTCCAGCGGGGGTTCAATACAATGAGCAGTTCTTC.

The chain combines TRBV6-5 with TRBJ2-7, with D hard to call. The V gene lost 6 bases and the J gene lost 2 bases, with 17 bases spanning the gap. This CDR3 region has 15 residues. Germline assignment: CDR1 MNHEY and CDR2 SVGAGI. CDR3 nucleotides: TGTGCCAGCAGCCCATCGGCAGCCGAGGCCTACGAGCAGTACTTC. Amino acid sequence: CASSPSAAEAYEQYF.

For the CDR3, the DNA is TGTGCCAGCAGTGAACTAGGAAATCAGCCCCAGCATTTT. Protein sequence: CASSELGNQPQHF. The J gene is TRBJ1-5, the V gene TRBV6-1, with unresolved D. The CDR3 contains 13 residues. Trimming removed 2 bases from V and 4 bases from J, with 6 bases in between. CDR1 and CDR2 from the germline V gene are MNHNS and SASEGT.

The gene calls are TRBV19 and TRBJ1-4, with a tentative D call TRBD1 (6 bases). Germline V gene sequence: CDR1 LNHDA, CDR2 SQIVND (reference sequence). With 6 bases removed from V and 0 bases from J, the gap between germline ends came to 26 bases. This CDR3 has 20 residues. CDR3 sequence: CASRRFSLRGGQSTNEKLFF. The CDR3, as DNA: TGTGCCAGTAGACGCTTCTCCCTTCGGGGGGGGCAATCAACTAATGAAAAACTGTTTTTT.